This T cell receptor (beta chain) originates from a study of blood T cell repertoires in COVID-19 (dated by TCRdb to 2019 to 2021). Looking at the study overall: Samples covering the acute and convalescent phases of COVID-19 were provided by collaborators in the United States, Italy and Spain. The prospective study material was composed of cDNA or gDNA derived from T cells, B-cell-depleted T cells, or PBMCs. Deeply sampled blood TCRbeta repertoires from subjects exposed to, actively infected with, or recovered from COVID-19 were included in the dataset. A freely available public database, intended as a resource for researchers studying the immune response to SARS-CoV-2, is where the repertoires were released. The samples were drawn from two sources: the first 160 participants of the ongoing ImmuneRACE study, and 1,200 or so subjects contributed by 6 global collaborators. Nearly every sample came with metadata listing a de-identified subject ID, COVID-19 status, age in years and sex. HLA class I and class II types, where available, came from metadata supplied by the sample provider rather than from assay-based typing.

General findings and caveats noted by the study authors: The amount of clinical and demographic metadata varied by source and participant and was provided uncurated.

With regard to this clone: Its antigen is not yet known. Base-call qualities are not available, and no considerably larger clone is one nucleotide away.

TCRbeta CDR3 regions were amplified from genomic DNA using the immunoSEQ Assay, a bias-controlled multiplex PCR. For the original study's pipeline: The number of nucleated cells in each sample was estimated from the amplification of reference gene primers within the assay. To quantify the absolute abundance of each unique TCRbeta CDR3 rearrangement, sequence reads were collapsed and filtered. For each sample, productive Simpson clonality was calculated as the square root of Simpson's diversity index over productive rearrangements. TCRdb's version of the immuneACCESS table is confined to in-frame rearrangements and falls short of the full clone set. An unresolved V gene accounts for under half of the shortfall where checked; the remainder is of unknown origin. The DNA gave D and trimming, while V, J and clone size come from that table. This sample gives about 120,000 clones in total; 80% to 90% of them show up just once. The ten top clones hold around 30% of the sample.

Whole blood was collected in K2EDTA tubes by collaborating institutions according to the institutions' own protocols. For TCRbeta analysis, collaborators shipped samples as frozen whole blood, isolated PBMCs, or DNA extracted from either of those sample types. CDR1 LNHDA and CDR2 SQIVND were looked up in the germline V gene (reference sequence). Inclusive of the bounding cysteine and phenylalanine, the CDR3 is 13 residues long. Here the CDR3 DNA is all that survives: 39 bases in frame from base 1. The V and J ends are trimmed by 5 bases and 7 bases, leaving 15 bases between them. What was sequenced was peripheral blood. This receptor was taken from a man aged 65 to 79 with active or convalescent COVID-19. The V and J segments used are TRBV19 and TRBJ2-7; TRBD1 could be the D gene, as 6 bases match. DNA sequence: TGTGCCAGTAGTGGACAGCAAGGGGTAGAGCAGTACTTC. Translated, this gives CASSGQQGVEQYF.